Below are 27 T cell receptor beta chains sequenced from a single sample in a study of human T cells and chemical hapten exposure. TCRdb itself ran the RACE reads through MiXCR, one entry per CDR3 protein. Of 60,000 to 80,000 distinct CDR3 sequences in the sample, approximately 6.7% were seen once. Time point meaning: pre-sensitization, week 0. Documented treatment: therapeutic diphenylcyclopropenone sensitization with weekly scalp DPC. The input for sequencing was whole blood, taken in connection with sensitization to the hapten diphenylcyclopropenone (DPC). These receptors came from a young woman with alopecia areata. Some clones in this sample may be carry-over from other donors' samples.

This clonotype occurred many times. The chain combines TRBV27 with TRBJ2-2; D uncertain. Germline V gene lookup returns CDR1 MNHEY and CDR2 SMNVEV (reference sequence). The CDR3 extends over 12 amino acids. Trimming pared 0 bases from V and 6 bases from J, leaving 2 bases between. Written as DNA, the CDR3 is TGTGCCAGCAGTTTATCGTCCGGGGAGCTGTTTTTT. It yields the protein CASSLSSGELFF.

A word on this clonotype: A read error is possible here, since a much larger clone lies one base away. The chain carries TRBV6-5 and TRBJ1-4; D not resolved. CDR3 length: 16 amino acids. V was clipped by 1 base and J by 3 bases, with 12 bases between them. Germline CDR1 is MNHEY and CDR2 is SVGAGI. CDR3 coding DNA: TGTGCCAGCAGTTACTTTGTGGGTGCTTCTAATGAAAAACTGTTTTTT. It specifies CASSYFVGASNEKLFF.

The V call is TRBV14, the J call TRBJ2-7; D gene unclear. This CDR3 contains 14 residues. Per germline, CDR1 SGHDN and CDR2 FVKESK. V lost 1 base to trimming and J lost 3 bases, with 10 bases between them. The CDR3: CASSQGGPGYEQYF. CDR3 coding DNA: TGTGCCAGCAGCCAAGGGGGTCCGGGCTACGAGCAGTACTTC.

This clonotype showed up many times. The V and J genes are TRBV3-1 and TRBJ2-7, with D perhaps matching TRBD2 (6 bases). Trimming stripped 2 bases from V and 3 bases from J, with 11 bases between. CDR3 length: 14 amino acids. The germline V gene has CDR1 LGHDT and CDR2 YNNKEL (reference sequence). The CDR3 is CASSQNAGYYEQYF. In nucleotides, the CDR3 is TGTGCCAGCAGCCAAAATGCGGGATACTACGAGCAGTACTTC.

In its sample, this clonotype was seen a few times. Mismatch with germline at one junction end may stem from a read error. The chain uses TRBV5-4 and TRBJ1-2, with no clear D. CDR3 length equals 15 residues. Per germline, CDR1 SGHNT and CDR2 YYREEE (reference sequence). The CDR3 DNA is TGTGCCAGCAGTTCCCCGGAAGGCAGGATCTATGGCGACACCTTC. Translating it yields CASSSPEGRIYGDTF.

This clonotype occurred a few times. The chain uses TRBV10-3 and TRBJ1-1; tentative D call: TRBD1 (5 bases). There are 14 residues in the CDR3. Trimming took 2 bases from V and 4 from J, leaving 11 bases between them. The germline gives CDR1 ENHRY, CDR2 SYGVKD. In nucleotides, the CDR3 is TGTGCCATCAGTGAGGGACATCCGGGCACTGAAGCTTTCTTT. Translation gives CAISEGHPGTEAFF.

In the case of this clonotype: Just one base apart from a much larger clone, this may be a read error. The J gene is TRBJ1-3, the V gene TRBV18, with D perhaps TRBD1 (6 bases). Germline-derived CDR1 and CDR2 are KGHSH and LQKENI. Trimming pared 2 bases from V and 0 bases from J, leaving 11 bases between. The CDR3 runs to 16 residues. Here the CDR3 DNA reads TGTGCCAGCTCACCAGACAGGAGGGACTCTGGAAACACCATATATTTT. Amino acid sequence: CASSPDRRDSGNTIYF. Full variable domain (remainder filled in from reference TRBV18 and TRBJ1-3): NAGVMQNPRHLVRRRGQEARLRCSPMKGHSHVYWYRQLPEEGLKFMVYLQKENIIDESGMPKERFSAEFPKEGPSILRIQQVVRGDSAAYFCASSPDRRDSGNTIYFGEGSWLTVV.

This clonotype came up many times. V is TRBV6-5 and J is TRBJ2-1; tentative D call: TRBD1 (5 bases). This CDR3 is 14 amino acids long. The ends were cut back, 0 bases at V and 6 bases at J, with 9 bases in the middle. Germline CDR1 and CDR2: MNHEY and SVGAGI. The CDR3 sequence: CASSYSDSLNEQFF. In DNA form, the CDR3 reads TGTGCCAGCAGTTACTCCGACAGCCTCAATGAGCAGTTCTTC.

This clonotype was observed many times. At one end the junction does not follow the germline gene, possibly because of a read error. CDR3: CASSLRRDSPLHF. The CDR3 nucleotides read TGTGCTAGCAGCTTAAGAAGGGATTCACCCCTCCACTTT. The chain uses TRBV7-7 and TRBJ1-6; D uncertain. CDR1 and CDR2 (germline): SSHAT, FNYEAQ (reference sequence). The CDR3 sequence is 13 residues long.

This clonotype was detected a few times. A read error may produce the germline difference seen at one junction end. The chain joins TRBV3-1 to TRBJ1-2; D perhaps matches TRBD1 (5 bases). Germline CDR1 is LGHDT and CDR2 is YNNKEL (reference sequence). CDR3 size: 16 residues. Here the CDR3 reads CASSQDSGLSGNGDTF. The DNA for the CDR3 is TGTGCCAGCAGCCAAGATTCCGGATTGTCAGGGAATGGCGACACCTTC.

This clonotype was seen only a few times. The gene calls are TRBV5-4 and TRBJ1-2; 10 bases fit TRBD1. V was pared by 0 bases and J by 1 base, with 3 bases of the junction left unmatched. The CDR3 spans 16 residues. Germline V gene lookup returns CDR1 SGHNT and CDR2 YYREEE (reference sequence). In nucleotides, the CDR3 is TGTGCCAGCAGCTTGGGACGGGACAGGGGTAACTATGGCTACACCTTC. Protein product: CASSLGRDRGNYGYTF.

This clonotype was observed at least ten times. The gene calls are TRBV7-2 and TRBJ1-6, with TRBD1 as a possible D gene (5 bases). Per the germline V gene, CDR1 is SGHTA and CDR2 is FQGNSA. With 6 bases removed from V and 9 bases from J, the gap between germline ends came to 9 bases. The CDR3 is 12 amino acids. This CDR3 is CASRGGSSPLHF. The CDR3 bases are TGTGCCAGCAGGGGGGGAAGTTCACCCCTCCACTTT.

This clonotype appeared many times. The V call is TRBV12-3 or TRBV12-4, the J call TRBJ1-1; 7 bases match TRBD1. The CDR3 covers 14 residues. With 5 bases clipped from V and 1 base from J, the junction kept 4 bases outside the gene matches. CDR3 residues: CASSPNRGNTEAFF. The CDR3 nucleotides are TGTGCCAGCAGTCCTAACAGGGGGAACACTGAAGCTTTCTTT.

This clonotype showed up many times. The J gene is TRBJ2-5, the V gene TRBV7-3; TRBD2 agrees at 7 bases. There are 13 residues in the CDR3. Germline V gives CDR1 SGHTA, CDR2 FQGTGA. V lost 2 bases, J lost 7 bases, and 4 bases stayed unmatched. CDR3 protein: CASSLGLEGTQYF. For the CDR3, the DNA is TGTGCCAGCAGCTTAGGACTAGAAGGGACCCAGTACTTC.

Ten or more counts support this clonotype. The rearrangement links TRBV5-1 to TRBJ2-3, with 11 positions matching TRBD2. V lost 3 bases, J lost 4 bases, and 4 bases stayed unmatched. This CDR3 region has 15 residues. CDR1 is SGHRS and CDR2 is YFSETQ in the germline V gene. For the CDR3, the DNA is TGCGCCAGCAGCTATAGCGGGGGGGCCTCAGATACGCAGTATTTT. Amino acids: CASSYSGGASDTQYF.

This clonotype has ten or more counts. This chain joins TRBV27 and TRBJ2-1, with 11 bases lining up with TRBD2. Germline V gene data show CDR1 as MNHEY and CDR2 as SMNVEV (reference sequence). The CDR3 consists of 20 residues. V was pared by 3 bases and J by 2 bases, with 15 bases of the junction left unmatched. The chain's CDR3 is CASSLTSGEFMTLPYNEQFF. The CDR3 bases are TGTGCCAGCAGTTTGACTAGCGGGGAATTCATGACATTGCCCTACAATGAGCAGTTCTTC.

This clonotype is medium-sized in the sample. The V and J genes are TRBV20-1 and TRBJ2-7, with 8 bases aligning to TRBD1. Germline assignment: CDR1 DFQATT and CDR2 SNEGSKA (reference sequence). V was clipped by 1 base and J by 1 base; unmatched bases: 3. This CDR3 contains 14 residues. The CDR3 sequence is CSARGTGRSYEQYF. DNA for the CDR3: TGCAGTGCTAGAGGGACAGGGCGGTCCTACGAGCAGTACTTC.

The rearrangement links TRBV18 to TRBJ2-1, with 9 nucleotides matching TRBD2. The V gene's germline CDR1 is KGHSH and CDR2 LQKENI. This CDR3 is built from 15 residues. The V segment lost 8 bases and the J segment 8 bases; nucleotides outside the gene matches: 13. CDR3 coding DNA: TGTGCCAGCAAAGCCCTTGCGGGGGGGCCCGATGAGCAGTTCTTC. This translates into CASKALAGGPDEQFF. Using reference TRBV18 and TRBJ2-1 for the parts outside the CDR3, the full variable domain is NAGVMQNPRHLVRRRGQEARLRCSPMKGHSHVYWYRQLPEEGLKFMVYLQKENIIDESGMPKERFSAEFPKEGPSILRIQQVVRGDSAAYFCASKALAGGPDEQFFGPGTRLTVL.

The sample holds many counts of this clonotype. CDR3 nucleotides: TGTGCCAGCAGCTTTGGGGGGGTTGGGCAGCCCCAGCATTTT. Translating gives CASSFGGVGQPQHF. J is TRBJ1-5 and V is TRBV7-2; perhaps TRBD1 as D (5 bases). CDR3 length: 14 amino acids. CDR1 SGHTA and CDR2 FQGNSA come from the germline V gene. Trimming took off 3 bases at V and 7 bases at J, with 13 bases between the two ends.

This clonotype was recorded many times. CDR3 sequence reads: CASNGPGQDRENSYEQYF. DNA for the CDR3: TGTGCCAGCAACGGCCCGGGACAGGACCGAGAAAATTCATACGAGCAGTACTTC. This chain joins TRBV2 and TRBJ2-7; 8 bases agree with TRBD1. J was trimmed by 4 bases and V by 7 bases; bases with no gene match: 21. The CDR3 spans 18 residues. Germline values: CDR1 SNHLY, CDR2 FYNNEI.

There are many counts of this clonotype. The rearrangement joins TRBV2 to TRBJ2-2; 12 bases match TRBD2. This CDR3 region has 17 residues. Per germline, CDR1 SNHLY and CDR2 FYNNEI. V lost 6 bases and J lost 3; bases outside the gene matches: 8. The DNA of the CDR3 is TGTGCCAGCAGCCTAGGACTAGCGGGGTTGTACACCGGGGAGCTGTTTTTT. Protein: CASSLGLAGLYTGELFF.

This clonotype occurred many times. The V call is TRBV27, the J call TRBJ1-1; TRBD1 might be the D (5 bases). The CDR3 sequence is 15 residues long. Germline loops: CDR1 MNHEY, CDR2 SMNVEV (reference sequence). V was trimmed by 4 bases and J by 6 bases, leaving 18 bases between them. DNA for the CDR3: TGTGCCAGCAGTTCAACGGCACGGGGGATCGCTGAAGCTTTCTTT. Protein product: CASSSTARGIAEAFF.

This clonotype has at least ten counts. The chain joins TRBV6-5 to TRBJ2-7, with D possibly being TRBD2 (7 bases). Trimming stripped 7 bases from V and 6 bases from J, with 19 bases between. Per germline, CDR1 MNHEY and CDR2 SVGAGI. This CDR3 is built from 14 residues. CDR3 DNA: TGTGCCAGCAACCACCCCGGTGGGGGGGCCGAGCAGTACTTC. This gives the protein CASNHPGGGAEQYF.

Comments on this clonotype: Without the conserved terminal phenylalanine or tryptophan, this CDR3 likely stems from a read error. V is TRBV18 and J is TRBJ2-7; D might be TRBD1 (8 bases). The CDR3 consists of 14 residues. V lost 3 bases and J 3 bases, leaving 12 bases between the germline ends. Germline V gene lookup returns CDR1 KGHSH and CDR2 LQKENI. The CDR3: CASSPTGGDYEQYL. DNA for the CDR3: TGTGCCAGCTCACCTACAGGGGGGGACTACGAGCAGTACCTT.

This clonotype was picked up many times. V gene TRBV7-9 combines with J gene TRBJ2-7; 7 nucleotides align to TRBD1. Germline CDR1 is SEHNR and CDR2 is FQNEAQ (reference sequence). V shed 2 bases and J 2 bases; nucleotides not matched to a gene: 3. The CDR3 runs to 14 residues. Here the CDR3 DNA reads TGTGCCAGCAGCTTAAGAGACAGGGCCTACGAGCAGTACTTC. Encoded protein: CASSLRDRAYEQYF.

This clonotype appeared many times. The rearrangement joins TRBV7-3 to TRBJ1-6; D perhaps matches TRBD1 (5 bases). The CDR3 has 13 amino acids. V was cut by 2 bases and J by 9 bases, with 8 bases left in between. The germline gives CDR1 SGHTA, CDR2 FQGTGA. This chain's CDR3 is CASSLYRGSPLHF. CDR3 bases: TGTGCCAGCAGCTTATATAGGGGTTCACCCCTCCACTTT.

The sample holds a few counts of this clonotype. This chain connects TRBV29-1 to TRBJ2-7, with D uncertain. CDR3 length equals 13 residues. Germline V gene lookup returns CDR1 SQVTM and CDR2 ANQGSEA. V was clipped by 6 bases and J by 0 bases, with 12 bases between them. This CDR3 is CSVKQLSSYEQYF. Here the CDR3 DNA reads TGCAGCGTAAAACAGTTGAGCTCCTACGAGCAGTACTTC.